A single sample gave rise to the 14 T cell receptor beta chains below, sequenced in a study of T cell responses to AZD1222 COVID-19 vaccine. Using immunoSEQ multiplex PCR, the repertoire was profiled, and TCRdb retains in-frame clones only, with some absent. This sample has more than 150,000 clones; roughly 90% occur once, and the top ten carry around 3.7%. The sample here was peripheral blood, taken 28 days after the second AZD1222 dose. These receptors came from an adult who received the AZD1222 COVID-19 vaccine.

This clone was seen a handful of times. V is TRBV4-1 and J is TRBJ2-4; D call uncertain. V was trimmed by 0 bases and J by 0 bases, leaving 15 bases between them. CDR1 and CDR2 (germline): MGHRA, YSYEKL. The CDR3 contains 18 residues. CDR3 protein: CASSQESGSLVAKNIQYF. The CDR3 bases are TGCGCCAGCAGCCAAGAGTCGGGCAGCCTTGTAGCCAAAAACATTCAGTACTTC.

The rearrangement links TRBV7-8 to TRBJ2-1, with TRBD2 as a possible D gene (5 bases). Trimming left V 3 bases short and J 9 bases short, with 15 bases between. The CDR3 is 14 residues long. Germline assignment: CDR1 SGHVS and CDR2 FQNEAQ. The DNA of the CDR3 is TGTGCCAGCAGCTTTCTGGACCGCCGGGGTGAGCAGTTCTTC. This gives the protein CASSFLDRRGEQFF.

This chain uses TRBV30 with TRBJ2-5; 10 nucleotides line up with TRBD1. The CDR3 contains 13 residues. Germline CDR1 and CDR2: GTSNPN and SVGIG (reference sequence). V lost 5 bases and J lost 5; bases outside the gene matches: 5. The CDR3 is CAWGTGVTETQYF. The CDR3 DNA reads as TGTGCCTGGGGGACAGGGGTAACGGAGACCCAGTACTTC.

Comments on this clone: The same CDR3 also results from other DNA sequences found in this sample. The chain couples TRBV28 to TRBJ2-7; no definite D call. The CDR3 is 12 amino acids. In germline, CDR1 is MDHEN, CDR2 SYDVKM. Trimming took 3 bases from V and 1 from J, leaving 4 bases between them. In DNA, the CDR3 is TGTGCCAGCAGTTTGAGTTCCTACGAGCAGTACTTC. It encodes CASSLSSYEQYF.

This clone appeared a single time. This chain's CDR3 is CASRRRGSSYEQYF. For the CDR3, the DNA is TGTGCCAGCAGACGCCGGGGAAGCTCCTACGAGCAGTACTTC. The rearrangement uses TRBV28 and TRBJ2-7; D possibly corresponds to TRBD2 (5 bases). There are 14 residues in the CDR3. Germline V gene sequence: CDR1 MDHEN, CDR2 SYDVKM. V lost 6 bases and J 0 bases, leaving 12 bases between the germline ends.

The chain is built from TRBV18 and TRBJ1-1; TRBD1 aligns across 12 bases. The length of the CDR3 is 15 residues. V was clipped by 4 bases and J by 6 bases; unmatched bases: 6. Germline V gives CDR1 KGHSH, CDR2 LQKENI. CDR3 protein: CASSRSGQGAPEAFF. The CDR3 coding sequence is TGTGCCAGCTCACGATCGGGACAGGGGGCTCCTGAAGCTTTCTTT.

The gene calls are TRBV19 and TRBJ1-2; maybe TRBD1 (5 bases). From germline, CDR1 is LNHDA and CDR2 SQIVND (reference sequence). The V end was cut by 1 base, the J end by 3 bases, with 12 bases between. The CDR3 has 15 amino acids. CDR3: CASSIAPTVDYGYTF. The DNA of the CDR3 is TGTGCCAGTAGTATAGCCCCGACAGTGGACTATGGCTACACCTTC. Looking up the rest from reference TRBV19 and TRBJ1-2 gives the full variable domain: DGGITQSPKYLFRKEGQNVTLSCEQNLNHDAMYWYRQDPGQGLRLIYYSQIVNDFQKGDIAEGYSVSREKKESFPLTVTSAQKNPTAFYLCASSIAPTVDYGYTFGSGTRLTVV.

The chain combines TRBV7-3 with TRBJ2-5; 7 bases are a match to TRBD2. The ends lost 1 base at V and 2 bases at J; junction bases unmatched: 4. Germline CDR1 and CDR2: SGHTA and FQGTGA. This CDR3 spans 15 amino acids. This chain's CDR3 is CASSLREGPQETQYF. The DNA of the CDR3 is TGTGCCAGCAGCTTAAGGGAGGGGCCACAAGAGACCCAGTACTTC. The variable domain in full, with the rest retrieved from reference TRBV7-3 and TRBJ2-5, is GAGVSQTPSNKVTEKGKYVELRCDPISGHTALYWYRQSLGQGPEFLIYFQGTGAADDSGLPNDRFFAVRPEGSVSTLKIQRTERGDSAVYLCASSLREGPQETQYFGPGTRLLVL.

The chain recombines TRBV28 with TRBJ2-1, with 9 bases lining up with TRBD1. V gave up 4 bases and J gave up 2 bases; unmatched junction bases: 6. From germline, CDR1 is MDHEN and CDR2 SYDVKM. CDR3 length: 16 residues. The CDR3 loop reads CASSSVDRGPYNEQFF. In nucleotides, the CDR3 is TGTGCCAGCAGTTCCGTGGACAGGGGTCCCTACAATGAGCAGTTCTTC.

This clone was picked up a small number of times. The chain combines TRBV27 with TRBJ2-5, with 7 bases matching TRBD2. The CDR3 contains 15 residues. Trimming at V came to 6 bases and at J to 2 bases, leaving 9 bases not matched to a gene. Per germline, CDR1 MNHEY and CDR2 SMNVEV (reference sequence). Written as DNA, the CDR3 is TGTGCCAGCAGCCTCGGGGTAGCGGGTCAAGAGACCCAGTACTTC. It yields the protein CASSLGVAGQETQYF.

Written as DNA, the CDR3 is TGTGCCAGTAGTATGGGTGGGGAGGCGGCCTACGAGCAGTACTTC. This gives the protein CASSMGGEAAYEQYF. The V and J genes are TRBV19 and TRBJ2-7; D possibly corresponds to TRBD2 (6 bases). Between the trimmed V and J ends, which lost 3 bases and 2 bases, there was a span of 14 bases. Looked up from germline, CDR1 is LNHDA and CDR2 is SQIVND (reference sequence). The CDR3 has 15 residues.

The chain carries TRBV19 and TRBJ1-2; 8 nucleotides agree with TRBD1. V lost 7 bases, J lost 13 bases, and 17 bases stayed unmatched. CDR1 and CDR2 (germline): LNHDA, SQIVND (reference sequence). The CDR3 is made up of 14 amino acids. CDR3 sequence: CASKVGGTGQKRTF. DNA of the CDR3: TGTGCCAGTAAAGTCGGGGGGACAGGACAAAAGCGCACCTTC.

The CDR3 nucleotides read TGCAGCGTTTTGGGACAGATCCAAGAGACCCAGTACTTC. Translated, it gives CSVLGQIQETQYF. This sequence joins TRBV29-1 and TRBJ2-5; 7 bases are a match to TRBD1. The CDR3 totals 13 residues. Per germline, CDR1 SQVTM and CDR2 ANQGSEA. V gave up 5 bases and J gave up 1 base; unmatched junction bases: 4.

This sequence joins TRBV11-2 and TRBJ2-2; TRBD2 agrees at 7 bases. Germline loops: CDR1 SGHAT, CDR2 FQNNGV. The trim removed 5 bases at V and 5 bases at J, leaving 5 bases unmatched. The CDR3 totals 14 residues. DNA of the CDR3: TGTGCCAGCAGCCGGACTAGATCAACCGGGGAGCTGTTTTTT. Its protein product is CASSRTRSTGELFF.